Listed below are T cell receptor beta chains from one sample, sequenced in a study of blood T cell repertoires in COVID-19. Sequenced by immunoSEQ multiplex PCR; TCRdb stores in-frame clones only, minus some. The sample has more than 150,000 clones; approximately 86% are singletons. The sample comprised peripheral blood. The receptor set was obtained from a man aged 18 to 30 with acute or convalescent COVID-19. The conserved cysteine and the conserved F or W are not part of the CDR3 here.

V gene	J gene	CDR3 protein
TRBV5-1	TRBJ2-3	ASRGGQSTDTQY
TRBV7-2	TRBJ1-2	ASSAAGMSGYT
TRBV7-9	TRBJ1-5	ASSLGDISNQPQH
TRBV4-1	TRBJ1-4	ASSLPTGTGNEKLF
TRBV19	TRBJ2-7	ATQNRGTYEQY
TRBV4-2	TRBJ1-1	ASSTYGIAYGTNFEAF
TRBV30	TRBJ1-6	AWTDSSSYNSPLH
TRBV6-5	TRBJ2-2	ASTTIAGRTGELF
TRBV24-1	TRBJ2-3	ATSDPGTGFGTDTQY
TRBV5-1	TRBJ1-1	ASSLGDTEAF
TRBV3-1/TRBV3-2	TRBJ1-6	ASSQDTGLAYSPLH
TRBV28	TRBJ1-1	ASSSGQNTEAF
TRBV20-1	TRBJ2-7	SASWTGGYEQY
TRBV4-1	TRBJ1-1	ASSQVSRGGRTEAF
TRBV6-5	TRBJ1-1	ASSLRTANTEAF
TRBV19	TRBJ2-2	ASSAGARAGELF
TRBV27	TRBJ1-1	ASGQGPFGDNTEAF
TRBV20-1	TRBJ2-4	SASPGDVNIQY
TRBV6-5	TRBJ2-2	ASSYFGQGNTGELF
TRBV5-1	TRBJ1-1	ASSRTGAGTEAF
TRBV5-1	TRBJ1-1	ASSSQGAYTEAF
TRBV30	TRBJ1-4	AWSTSRQGREKLF
TRBV5-1	TRBJ2-1	ASSPQSKITGQGYNEQF
TRBV18	TRBJ1-4	ASSPTGFEKLF
TRBV30	TRBJ1-4	AWSRGGTADNEKLF
TRBV19	TRBJ1-5	ASSTQVSNQPQH
TRBV28	TRBJ1-5	ASSLSAGGNQPQH
TRBV5-1	TRBJ2-3	ASSIPRGGGDTQY
TRBV7-2	TRBJ2-3	ASSLAVLAGDVDTQY
TRBV2	TRBJ1-2	ASSEALGLNYGYT
TRBV11-2	TRBJ2-1	ASRQDQNYNEQF
TRBV10-3	TRBJ1-1	AITAQGMNTEAF
TRBV29-1	TRBJ2-2	SVEDSAVTANTGELF
TRBV20-1	TRBJ2-1	SASPSPNEQF
TRBV4-1	TRBJ2-3	ASSQDHTGTGVRDTQY
TRBV28	TRBJ1-5	ASSPGEGNQPQH
TRBV30	TRBJ1-1	AWTLGQGNTEAF
TRBV4-2	TRBJ2-5	ASSQGQGKETQY
TRBV7-2	TRBJ2-1	ASTDRASYNEQF
TRBV5-1	TRBJ2-7	ASSQGTSGPGNEQY
TRBV9	TRBJ1-1	ASSGTGLNTEAF
TRBV11-2	TRBJ2-5	ASSTHRGALETQY
TRBV20-1	TRBJ1-1	SASGPTEAF